The 31 T cell receptor beta chains below all came from one sample that was sequenced in a study of cytomegalovirus exposure and HLA in healthy donors. The PCR made use of 60 Vbeta and 13 Jbeta primers. TCRdb keeps only in-frame clones here, not all; method: immunoSEQ multiplex PCR. The profile shows roughly 110,000 clones, about 85% of them singletons. The sample was PBMCs. The origin of the receptors is a man between 25 and 39 years old in good health and CMV-seronegative.

The rearrangement uses TRBV27 and TRBJ1-5, with D tentatively TRBD1 (5 bases). The CDR3 length is 14 residues. Germline CDR1 is MNHEY and CDR2 is SMNVEV (reference sequence). Trimming took 3 bases from V and 7 from J, leaving 13 bases between them. CDR3 nucleotide sequence: TGTGCCAGCAGTTTTGCGGAGGGGAGGCAGCCCCAGCATTTT. It translates to CASSFAEGRQPQHF.

The chain carries TRBV15 and TRBJ2-5; the D gene is possibly TRBD2 (5 bases). Trimming took off 4 bases at V and 5 bases at J, with 11 bases between the two ends. In germline, CDR1 is LNHNV, CDR2 YYDKDF (reference sequence). The CDR3 is 13 amino acids. The DNA for the CDR3 is TGTGCCACCAGCACCGGGTCGGGGGAGACCCAGTACTTC. This translates into CATSTGSGETQYF.

The rearrangement links TRBV2 to TRBJ1-4, with TRBD1 as a possible D gene (5 bases). The V end was cut by 2 bases, the J end by 15 bases, with 22 bases between. The CDR3 runs 15 residues. Germline V gene data show CDR1 as SNHLY and CDR2 as FYNNEI. This chain's CDR3 is CASSEFGGGEKRVFF. DNA of the CDR3: TGTGCCAGCAGTGAATTCGGGGGAGGTGAGAAGAGAGTGTTTTTT. Using reference TRBV2 and TRBJ1-4 for the parts outside the CDR3, the full variable domain is EPEVTQTPSHQVTQMGQEVILRCVPISNHLYFYWYRQILGQKVEFLVSFYNNEISEKSEIFDDQFSVERPDGSNFTLKIRSTKLEDSAMYFCASSEFGGGEKRVFFGSGTQLSVL.

This chain joins TRBV5-4 and TRBJ2-1; 8 positions match TRBD1. V trimming: 7 bases; J trimming: 6 bases; junction bases outside the gene matches: 9. This CDR3 is built from 14 residues. Germline lookup yields CDR1 SGHNT and CDR2 YYREEE (reference sequence). Written as DNA, the CDR3 is TGTGCCAGCCAGCACAGGGGGTTTGGCAATGAGCAGTTCTTC. Translation gives CASQHRGFGNEQFF.

This clone was seen a few times. The J gene is TRBJ2-7, the V gene TRBV7-6, with 12 nucleotides matching TRBD2. V lost 1 base and J lost 3; bases outside the gene matches: 4. This CDR3 has 16 residues. CDR1 is SGHVS and CDR2 is FNYEAQ in the germline V gene. CDR3 sequence: CASSLEGLAGLYEQYF. The DNA of the CDR3 is TGTGCCAGCAGCTTAGAGGGACTAGCGGGCCTCTACGAGCAGTACTTC.

The rearrangement links TRBV2 to TRBJ1-1; D gene ambiguous. Germline CDR1 and CDR2: SNHLY and FYNNEI. The CDR3 consists of 13 residues. With 5 bases removed from V and 1 base from J, the gap between germline ends came to 8 bases. CDR3 protein: CASSFRGNTEAFF. Here the CDR3 DNA reads TGTGCCAGCAGTTTCAGAGGGAACACTGAAGCTTTCTTT.

CDR3 sequence reads: CAWSAQDHSNQPQHF. CDR3 DNA sequence: TGTGCCTGGAGTGCACAGGATCATAGCAATCAGCCCCAGCATTTT. V is TRBV30 and J is TRBJ1-5; tentatively, D is TRBD1 (5 bases). This CDR3 has 15 amino acids. Germline-derived CDR1 and CDR2 are GTSNPN and SVGIG (reference sequence). V was pared by 1 base and J by 0 bases, with 10 bases between.

The chain is built from TRBV11-2 and TRBJ2-1; TRBD2 aligns across 10 bases. Trimming removed 6 bases from V and 7 bases from J; junction bases left unmatched: 6. This CDR3 spans 14 amino acids. Germline CDR1 reads SGHAT; CDR2 reads FQNNGV. The CDR3 DNA sequence: TGTGCCAGCAGTCAATGGACTAGCGGTAATGAGCAGTTCTTC. Its translation: CASSQWTSGNEQFF. The full variable domain, its missing parts supplied by reference TRBV11-2 and TRBJ2-1, is EAGVAQSPRYKIIEKRQSVAFWCNPISGHATLYWYQQILGQGPKLLIQFQNNGVVDDSQLPKDRFSAERLKGVDSTLKIQPAKLEDSAVYLCASSQWTSGNEQFFGPGTRLTVL.

This clone was observed at least ten times. V usage is TRBV29-1 and J usage is TRBJ1-4; perhaps TRBD1 as D (6 bases). Between the trimmed V and J ends, which lost 0 bases and 0 bases, there was a span of 8 bases. The germline CDR1 and CDR2 sequences are SQVTM and ANQGSEA. This CDR3 has 15 amino acids. The CDR3 bases are TGCAGCGTTGAAGAAAGGACAGCAACTAATGAAAAACTGTTTTTT. Encoded protein: CSVEERTATNEKLFF.

This clone appeared a few times. The V and J genes are TRBV6-1 and TRBJ1-2; possible D gene TRBD1, 6 bases. Germline-derived CDR1 and CDR2 are MNHNS and SASEGT. The CDR3 runs 13 residues. V lost 5 bases to trimming and J lost 2 bases, with 9 bases between them. The CDR3 DNA is TGTGCCAGCAGTTTGGACAGCAACTATGGCTACACCTTC. Its translation is CASSLDSNYGYTF.

This clone was detected once. The J gene is TRBJ1-1, the V gene TRBV30, with D possibly matching TRBD1 (5 bases). CDR3 length equals 16 residues. The germline V gene encodes CDR1 GTSNPN and CDR2 SVGIG (reference sequence). V was shortened by 5 bases and J by 5 bases, with 24 bases between the two germline ends. CDR3 sequence: CAWDPLGGARRTEAFF. DNA of the CDR3: TGTGCCTGGGATCCTCTGGGCGGGGCACGGAGAACTGAAGCTTTCTTT.

V is TRBV15 and J is TRBJ2-5, with TRBD2 as a possible D gene (5 bases). The CDR3 spans 18 residues. The V end was cut by 0 bases, the J end by 4 bases, with 21 bases between. CDR1 is LNHNV and CDR2 is YYDKDF in the germline V gene (reference sequence). In DNA, the CDR3 is TGTGCCACCAGCAGAGACCAGGCAACGGACTGGTCGCTAGAGACCCAGTACTTC. It yields the protein CATSRDQATDWSLETQYF.

Only a few counts were recorded for this clone. This chain joins TRBV5-6 and TRBJ2-1, with 7 positions matching TRBD2. The ends lost 5 bases at V and 8 bases at J; junction bases unmatched: 7. The CDR3 contains 13 residues. The V gene's germline CDR1 is SGHDT and CDR2 YYEEEE. As DNA, the CDR3 is TGTGCCAGCAGGCGGGACTACGGCTATGAGCAGTTCTTC. This encodes CASRRDYGYEQFF.

This chain links TRBV10-1 with TRBJ1-1; TRBD1 matches at 7 bases. The J segment lost 6 bases and the V segment lost 3 bases, leaving 10 bases of the junction unmatched. Germline V lookup: CDR1 WNHNN, CDR2 SYGVQD (reference sequence). This CDR3 is 15 amino acids long. The CDR3 DNA is TGCGCCAGCAGTGATGGGAAGGGGGCTCGGTCTGAAGCTTTCTTT. Encoded protein: CASSDGKGARSEAFF.

This chain connects TRBV29-1 to TRBJ2-6, with D maybe TRBD2 (6 bases). V lost 4 bases and J lost 2, with 6 bases in between. Germline V gene sequence: CDR1 SQVTM, CDR2 ANQGSEA. This CDR3 region has 13 residues. The CDR3 DNA reads TGCAGCGTTGGGGGGGCTGGGGCCAACGTCCTGACTTTC. Protein: CSVGGAGANVLTF.

This chain joins TRBV27 and TRBJ2-7, with 8 positions matching TRBD1. The CDR3 runs 15 residues. Trimming cost V 2 bases and J 0 bases; bases outside gene matches: 3. CDR1 and CDR2 from the germline V gene are MNHEY and SMNVEV (reference sequence). The CDR3 DNA follows: TGTGCCAGCAGTTTAGCAGGGACAGGCTCCTACGAGCAGTACTTC. Its protein product is CASSLAGTGSYEQYF.

This clone was observed a few times. J is TRBJ1-3 and V is TRBV6-1, with D uncertain. Trimming cost V 4 bases and J 0 bases, with 7 bases left between them. The CDR3 covers 14 residues. Germline CDR1 MNHNS, CDR2 SASEGT. The CDR3 coding sequence is TGTGCCAGCAGTGGAGGGATCTCTGGAAACACCATATATTTT. It is translated as CASSGGISGNTIYF.

This clone came up once. This rearrangement joins TRBV5-1 to TRBJ2-3; 9 bases line up with TRBD1. Germline CDR1 is SGHRS and CDR2 is YFSETQ. The CDR3 is 14 residues long. V shed 5 bases and J 3 bases; nucleotides not matched to a gene: 4. DNA of the CDR3: TGCGCCAGCAGGACGGACAGGGGAACAGATACGCAGTATTTT. Residues: CASRTDRGTDTQYF.

This chain links TRBV11-3 with TRBJ2-2; D is perhaps TRBD1 (5 bases). The CDR3 totals 14 residues. The V gene's germline CDR1 is SGHNT and CDR2 YENEEA. Trimming removed 1 base from V and 6 bases from J, with 9 bases in between. The CDR3 spells CASSLGWGAGELFF. The CDR3 nucleotides read TGTGCCAGCAGCTTAGGTTGGGGCGCCGGGGAGCTGTTTTTT.

This clone was detected only once. The V and J genes are TRBV28 and TRBJ2-7; D perhaps matches TRBD2 (5 bases). The CDR3 loop spans 15 amino acids. CDR1 MDHEN and CDR2 SYDVKM come from the germline V gene. The V and J ends lost 3 bases and 0 bases respectively, with 12 bases between them. The CDR3 nucleotides read TGTGCCAGCAGTTTTTCGACGGGGAACTCCTACGAGCAGTACTTC. Translation gives CASSFSTGNSYEQYF.

The genes are TRBV29-1 and TRBJ1-2; a possible D gene is TRBD1 (6 bases). CDR3 size: 14 residues. Trimming took 6 bases from V and 5 from J, leaving 19 bases between them. In germline, CDR1 is SQVTM, CDR2 ANQGSEA. The CDR3 coding sequence is TGCAGCGTCGTCGACAGAACAAGGGGGTATGGCTACACCTTC. Translation gives CSVVDRTRGYGYTF. The whole variable domain, filled in from reference TRBV29-1 and TRBJ1-2, reads SAVISQKPSRDICQRGTSLTIQCQVDSQVTMMFWYRQQPGQSLTLIATANQGSEATYESGFVIDKFPISRPNLTFSTLTVSNMSPEDSSIYLCSVVDRTRGYGYTFGSGTRLTVV.

The V call is TRBV30, the J call TRBJ2-7; TRBD2 aligns across 10 bases. Germline V gene data show CDR1 as GTSNPN and CDR2 as SVGIG (reference sequence). The CDR3 extends over 15 amino acids. J was trimmed by 0 bases and V by 1 base; bases with no gene match: 3. The CDR3 sequence: CAWSGTSGSSYEQYF. The CDR3 DNA sequence: TGTGCCTGGAGTGGGACTAGCGGAAGCTCCTACGAGCAGTACTTC.

This chain connects TRBV7-9 to TRBJ1-1; no clear D gene. The germline CDR1 and CDR2 sequences are SEHNR and FQNEAQ (reference sequence). This CDR3 region has 15 residues. V gave up 1 base and J gave up 3 bases, with 12 bases separating them. The CDR3 region has the DNA TGTGCCAGCAGCTTAGGGCCGGGGAGAGACACTGAAGCTTTCTTT. This sequence encodes CASSLGPGRDTEAFF.

The V and J genes are TRBV7-3 and TRBJ2-2; 9 bases match TRBD2. The V segment lost 6 bases and the J segment 6 bases; nucleotides outside the gene matches: 11. Germline CDR1 reads SGHTA; CDR2 reads FQGTGA. The CDR3 spans 16 residues. The CDR3 DNA reads TGTGCCAGCAGGGACAGCGGGGGGCCCAACTCCGGGGAGCTGTTTTTT. Translated: CASRDSGGPNSGELFF.

V usage is TRBV6-1 and J usage is TRBJ1-2; 7 bases are a match to TRBD1. The CDR3 sequence is 15 residues long. Unmatched junction bases numbered 15, after V lost 3 bases and J lost 11 bases. Germline lookup yields CDR1 MNHNS and CDR2 SASEGT. The CDR3 DNA is TGTGCCAGCAGTGACCCCACCACAGGGATCAGGGGGTACACCTTC. Translation gives CASSDPTTGIRGYTF.

This clone is a singleton in its sample. The chain couples TRBV5-6 to TRBJ1-5; the D gene is possibly TRBD1 (6 bases). The CDR3 consists of 12 residues. The V end lost 0 bases, the J end lost 9 bases, and 7 bases lay between the germline ends. CDR1 is SGHDT, CDR2 YYEEEE, per germline. This chain's CDR3 is CASSLGGGPQHF. DNA of the CDR3: TGTGCCAGCAGCTTGGGAGGGGGGCCCCAGCATTTT.

The V and J genes are TRBV7-2 and TRBJ2-7, with D uncertain. CDR3 length: 14 amino acids. Germline-derived CDR1 and CDR2 are SGHTA and FQGNSA. The V end lost 4 bases, the J end lost 3 bases, and 13 bases lay between the germline ends. The CDR3 DNA sequence: TGTGCCAGCAGCTCCATGAGCTCCGGCTACGAGCAGTACTTC. This encodes CASSSMSSGYEQYF.

This rearrangement joins TRBV30 to TRBJ1-2, with D possibly TRBD1 on 5 matching bases. Germline-derived CDR1 and CDR2 are GTSNPN and SVGIG (reference sequence). This CDR3 region has 16 residues. V lost 0 bases and J 4 bases, leaving 18 bases between the germline ends. CDR3 in DNA: TGTGCCTGGAGTGTATTGGGGCGGGACCCCATCTATGGCTACACCTTC. It codes for CAWSVLGRDPIYGYTF.

This clone has a handful of counts. V and J are TRBV18 and TRBJ1-3, with no clear D. The CDR3 covers 14 residues. Trimming stripped 5 bases from V and 8 bases from J, with 16 bases between. CDR1 is KGHSH and CDR2 is LQKENI in the germline V gene. The CDR3 bases are TGTGCCAGCTCAGAGAGATCTACGGGTGACACCATATATTTT. Protein: CASSERSTGDTIYF.

V gene TRBV6-5 combines with J gene TRBJ2-7; no definite D call. Trimming took off 0 bases at V and 3 bases at J, with 9 bases between the two ends. There are 14 residues in the CDR3. CDR1 and CDR2 from the germline V gene are MNHEY and SVGAGI. The DNA for the CDR3 is TGTGCCAGCAGTTACTCGATATTCAGCTACGAGCAGTACTTC. It encodes CASSYSIFSYEQYF.

The CDR3 DNA reads TGTGCCAGCAGGAAACAGGGGAGCTCCTACGAGCAGTACTTC. Residues: CASRKQGSSYEQYF. The J gene is TRBJ2-7, the V gene TRBV6-5, with 7 positions matching TRBD1. Germline lookup yields CDR1 MNHEY and CDR2 SVGAGI. Trimming removed 6 bases from V and 0 bases from J; junction bases left unmatched: 5. The CDR3 contains 14 residues.